The rows below give T cell receptor beta chains drawn from one sample of a study of T cells in Graves' hyperthyroidism and ophthalmopathy. TCRdb redid the calling of the multiplex PCR reads with MiXCR, one entry per CDR3 protein. Among hundreds of thousands of distinct CDR3 sequences listed, approximately 18% were seen once. Sequencing was carried out using blood. These receptors all come from a woman in her 50s with Graves' hyperthyroidism that later progressed to Graves' ophthalmopathy. The CDR3 runs from the conserved cysteine through the conserved F or W. Each record gives: clone size, J gene, V gene, D gene, CDR3 protein, CDR3 DNA. D genes are given only for firm matches. Not every row has a clone size; where given, it reads once, few, many or a size class.

NA	TRBJ2-7	TRBV5-1	NA	CASTPGLSYEQYF	TGCGCCAGCACCCCAGGGTTATCCTACGAGCAGTACTTC
many	TRBJ2-1	TRBV3-1	TRBD2	CASSQPGLAGGLHEQFF	TGTGCCAGCAGCCAGCCGGGACTAGCGGGGGGGCTCCATGAGCAGTTCTTC
many	TRBJ2-1	TRBV20-1	NA	CSARMDPANEQFF	TGCAGTGCTAGGATGGACCCCGCGAATGAGCAGTTCTTC
NA	TRBJ2-7	TRBV20-1	NA	CSASIRGPYEQYF	TGCAGTGCTAGCATCCGAGGCCCCTACGAGCAGTACTTC
many	TRBJ2-7	TRBV5-5	NA	CASSFRDRPTHYEQYF	TGTGCCAGCAGCTTCCGCGACAGACCCACACACTACGAGCAGTACTTC
NA	TRBJ1-2	TRBV20-1	TRBD1	CSARGTGSNYGYTF	TGCAGTGCCCGAGGGACAGGAAGTAACTATGGCTACACCTTC
NA	TRBJ1-2	TRBV10-3	NA	CAIRAPNYGYTF	TGTGCCATAAGAGCACCGAACTATGGCTACACCTTC
NA	TRBJ1-4	TRBV10-3	TRBD1	CAISDPTGGNEKLFF	TGTGCCATCAGTGACCCGACAGGGGGTAATGAAAAACTGTTTTTT
NA	TRBJ2-7	TRBV4-1	TRBD1	CACSQGGTGVYEQYF	TGCGCCTGCAGCCAAGGCGGGACAGGGGTCTACGAGCAGTACTTC
many	TRBJ1-2	TRBV3-1	TRBD1	CASSPRGPSVYGYTF	TGTGCCAGCAGCCCCAGGGGGCCTAGCGTCTATGGCTACACCTTC
few	TRBJ1-2	TRBV20-1	NA	CSAKSRDILYGYTF	TGCAGTGCCAAGTCCCGGGACATACTCTATGGCTACACCTTC
many	TRBJ1-2	TRBV13	NA	CASSLGGNGGYTF	TGTGCCAGCAGCTTAGGCGGGAATGGAGGCTACACCTTC
few	TRBJ1-1	TRBV2	NA	CASSEALPNGMNTEAFF	TGTGCCAGCAGTGAAGCGCTTCCGAACGGAATGAACACTGAAGCTTTCTTT
few	TRBJ2-3	TRBV10-3	TRBD2	CAISESASGPSTDTQYF	TGTGCCATCAGTGAGTCGGCTAGCGGCCCAAGCACAGATACGCAGTATTTT
many	TRBJ1-5	TRBV6-2/TRBV6-3	NA	CASSYDRTIYQPQHF	TGTGCCAGCAGTTACGACAGGACCATTTATCAGCCCCAGCATTTT
NA	TRBJ2-3	TRBV19	TRBD1	CASSITGGPADTQYF	TGTGCCAGTAGTATTACAGGGGGCCCGGCAGATACGCAGTATTTT
few	TRBJ2-3	TRBV2	NA	CASDYEGDTQYF	TGTGCCAGCGACTATGAAGGAGATACGCAGTATTTT
NA	TRBJ2-1	TRBV18	NA	CASSPSSPLDEQFF	TGTGCCAGCTCACCAAGTTCTCCGTTAGATGAGCAGTTCTTC
NA	TRBJ2-1	TRBV10-2	TRBD2	CASKGLAGYNEQFF	TGCGCCAGCAAGGGACTAGCGGGCTACAATGAGCAGTTCTTC
many	TRBJ1-1	TRBV3-1	NA	CASSHVGVAEAFF	TGTGCCAGCAGCCATGTCGGGGTAGCTGAAGCTTTCTTT
NA	TRBJ1-2	TRBV5-6	NA	CASSLISSRYGYTF	TGTGCCAGCAGCTTGATCAGCTCCCGTTATGGCTACACCTTC
few	TRBJ2-7	TRBV6-1	NA	CASSERQLYEQYF	TGTGCCAGCAGTGAGAGACAGCTGTACGAGCAGTACTTC